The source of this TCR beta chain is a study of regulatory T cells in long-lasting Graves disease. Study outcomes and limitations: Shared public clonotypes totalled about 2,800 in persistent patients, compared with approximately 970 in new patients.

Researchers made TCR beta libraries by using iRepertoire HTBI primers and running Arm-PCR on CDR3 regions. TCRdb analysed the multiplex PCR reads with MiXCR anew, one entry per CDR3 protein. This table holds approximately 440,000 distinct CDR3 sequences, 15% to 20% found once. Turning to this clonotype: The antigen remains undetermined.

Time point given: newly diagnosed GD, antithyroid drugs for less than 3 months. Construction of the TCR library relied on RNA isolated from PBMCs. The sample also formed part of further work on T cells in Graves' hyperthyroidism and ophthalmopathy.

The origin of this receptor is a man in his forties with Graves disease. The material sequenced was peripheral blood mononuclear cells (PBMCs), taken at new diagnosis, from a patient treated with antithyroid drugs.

DNA for the CDR3: TGTGCCACCAGTGAGGCAACCGGGACAGGGGTCAGTGATACGCAGTATTTT. Its translation is CATSEATGTGVSDTQYF. This rearrangement joins TRBV24-1 to TRBJ2-3; 10 bases are shared with TRBD1. Germline CDR1 KGHDR, CDR2 SFDVKD. Unmatched junction bases numbered 12, after V lost 4 bases and J lost 6 bases. This CDR3 is 17 amino acids long.